This is a list of T cell receptor beta chains from one sample in a study of shared clonotypes between healthy human individuals. Using immunoSEQ multiplex PCR, the repertoire was profiled, and TCRdb retains in-frame clones only, with some absent. The sample consists of 2 million to 2.5 million clones, roughly 93% of them appearing once. The sequencing sample was made of naive CD4+ T cells from PBMCs. The receptor set was obtained from a young man in good health. Some clones in this sample may be carry-over from other donors' samples. Both conserved end residues are trimmed from each CDR3. The order of the fields is J gene, V gene, D gene, CDR3 protein. A D gene is named only where the DNA matches it firmly.

>TRBJ2-1|TRBV28|.
ASSPGRSRNNEQF
>TRBJ2-7|TRBV27|TRBD2
ASSGGPSGIYEQY
>TRBJ2-2|TRBV28|.
ASNRPGELF
>TRBJ2-7|TRBV5-1|.
ASSLGAGGTYEQY
>TRBJ2-7|TRBV20-1|.
SARGYEQY
>TRBJ2-1|TRBV5-1|TRBD2
ASSPVAGTTVNGQF
>TRBJ2-1|TRBV7-8|.
ASSFFPPLGEQF
>TRBJ2-1|TRBV28|.
ASREGHGNNEQF
>TRBJ2-1|TRBV18|.
ASSPVTGVAYNEQF
>TRBJ2-5|TRBV18|TRBD2
ASSLGLAGVGETQY
>TRBJ1-2|TRBV6-5|.
ASSYSRETNYGYT
>TRBJ1-1|TRBV4-1|.
ASSQVRAGVTEAF